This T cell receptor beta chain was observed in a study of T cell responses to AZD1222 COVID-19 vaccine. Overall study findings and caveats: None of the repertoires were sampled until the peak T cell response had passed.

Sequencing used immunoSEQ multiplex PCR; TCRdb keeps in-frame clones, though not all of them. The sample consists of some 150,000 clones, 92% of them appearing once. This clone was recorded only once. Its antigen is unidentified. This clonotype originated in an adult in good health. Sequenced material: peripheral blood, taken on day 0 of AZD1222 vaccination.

The CDR3 protein is CASSLGGFGQPQHF. CDR3 nucleotide sequence: TGTGCCAGCAGTTTAGGAGGGTTCGGTCAGCCCCAGCATTTT. The chain is built from TRBV27 and TRBJ1-5; D is ambiguous. V dropped 2 bases and J dropped 6 bases, with 11 bases sitting between them. The CDR3 totals 14 residues. Per germline, CDR1 MNHEY and CDR2 SMNVEV (reference sequence).